This entry features one TCR beta chain sequence. Its antigen is currently unknown. A read error is the likely source, as a far larger clone sits one nucleotide away. The listed genes are named as in mouse. The read ends 1 residue early relative to the CDR3; the germline J gene fills the gap. Assay: immunoSEQ multiplex PCR; the TCRdb copy retains only in-frame clones and omits some. The sample yields under 2,000 clones, roughly 48% seen once. The ends were cut back, 5 bases at V and 0 bases at J, with 10 bases in the middle. Germline V gene sequence: CDR1 MSHET, CDR2 SYDVDS. This CDR3 comprises 14 residues. The data were obtained in a study of tissue T cells after allogeneic stem cell transplantation. Study conclusions and caveats: Motif-based clustering found tissue-specific repertoire signatures shared across patients, though few clones were shared. In patients and mice, blood and spleen missed much of tissue repertoire.

The time point here: mouse harvest day 14 after allogeneic transplant. Mouse grafts combined 10^7 T-cell-depleted bone marrow cells with 10^6 splenic CD5+ T cells. Tissues came from B6→BALB/c major-mismatch GVHD mice at day 7 or 14. Sample: spleen. This clonotype was obtained from a female BALB/c mouse given C57BL/6 T cells with graft-versus-host disease after an allogeneic hematopoietic cell transplant. The chain joins TRBV29 to TRBJ1-2; D remains unclear. The CDR3 sequence: CASSDPHTNSDYTF. The sequenced CDR3 bases are TGTGCTAGCAGTGATCCCCACACAAACTCCGACTACACC.